This TCR beta chain is drawn from a study of OX40 agonist ivuxolimab in advanced cancers. A note on the overall study: The costimulatory receptor OX40 (CD134) was targeted by ivuxolimab, a fully human IgG2 agonistic monoclonal antibody. Patients were allowed to have had prior anti-PD-1, anti-PD-L1 or anti-CTLA-4 therapy, and roughly two fifths of the dose-escalation patients had been treated with checkpoint inhibitors. Of the 50 to 55 patients in dose escalation, about 20 had hepatocellular carcinoma, about 15 had melanoma, 9 had renal cell carcinoma and 9 had head and neck cancer. Three dose-escalation patients achieved partial responses, one with hepatocellular carcinoma and two with cutaneous melanoma. Peripheral TCRbeta sequencing was intended to test whether TCR sequence diversity was altered and clonal T-cell expansion was caused by ivuxolimab. Intravenous ivuxolimab was administered to patients every 2 weeks at six dose levels: 0.01, 0.1, 0.3, 1.5, 3 and 10 mg/kg. In the dose-escalation cohort, 70% to 85% of patients were male, and the mean age was approximately 60 years, with a range of roughly 23 to 85. The paper covers the monotherapy dose-escalation part of the phase I ivuxolimab trial, which included N ≈ 50 patients. What the work shows at the level of the full study, not this receptor alone: Antigen specificity was not determined for the clonally expanded peripheral T cells. After ivuxolimab, more expanded clones were found on average in CD8+ T cells than in CD4+ T cells. In the 0.1-3.0 mg/kg groups, partial responders were among the patients with the lowest normalized peripheral clonal expansion, particularly in CD8+ T cells. At doses from 0.1 to 3.0 mg/kg, clonal expansion was seen in both CD4+ and CD8+ blood T cells between baseline and week 6. Low levels of normalized T-cell clonal expansion were also seen in some nonresponding patients.

V and J lose 3 bases and 4 bases, and a span of 10 bases separates them. The CDR3 holds 14 amino acids from the cysteine to the phenylalanine. Here the CDR3 DNA is all that survives: 42 bases in frame from base 1. Based on the germline V gene, the CDR1 and CDR2 sequences are SGHVS and FQNEAQ. To sequence the TCRbeta CDR3 region, genomic DNA was isolated from the sorted cells. The immunoSEQ Assay was used for sequencing of TCRbeta CDR3 regions. TCRdb provides this immuneACCESS table in a form limited to in-frame rearrangements. Some clones are lacking; in checked studies, under half of them reflect an unresolved V gene, and why the rest are absent is not known. The sample table contains tens of thousands of clones; only one count was recorded for about 82% of them. The ten largest clones capture more than 1.5% of the sample. The trial excluded patients who had a history of autoimmune disease or were on systemic immunosuppression. Peripheral blood for TCR sequencing was collected from all dose cohorts at baseline, on cycle 4 day 1, and on cycle 7 day 1. Samples were obtained from an open-label, multicenter, first-in-human phase I dose-escalation trial of ivuxolimab. Adults with locally advanced or metastatic melanoma, renal cell carcinoma, hepatocellular carcinoma or head and neck squamous cell carcinoma were enrolled in the trial. Before TCR sequencing, CD4+ T cells and CD8+ T cells from peripheral blood were sorted into separate populations.

Comment on this clone: It lacks a known antigen. No base-level quality is on record; no much larger clone is a single base apart.

This clonotype was obtained from an adult with an advanced solid tumor such as melanoma, head and neck, liver or kidney cancer. The chain links TRBV7-8 with TRBJ2-1; the D gene is unclear. The specimen comprised CD4+ or CD8+ T cells sorted from blood, sampled in a trial of the OX40 agonist ivuxolimab. CDR3 protein: CASSFWDTYNEQFF. Here is the DNA: TGTGCCAGCAGCTTTTGGGATACGTACAATGAGCAGTTCTTC.